These 15 T cell receptor beta chains originate from one sample sequenced in a study of blood T cell repertoires in COVID-19. Data came from immunoSEQ multiplex PCR; TCRdb stores just in-frame clones and leaves some out. The table includes some 200,000 clones, 87% detected once. The sequencing sample was made of peripheral blood. All receptors come from a woman in her late teens or twenties who had recovered from COVID-19.

The rearrangement links TRBV25-1 to TRBJ2-1, with 9 bases aligning to TRBD2. The V gene's germline CDR1 is MGHDK and CDR2 SYGVNS. The CDR3 length is 14 residues. V trimming: 6 bases; J trimming: 2 bases; junction bases outside the gene matches: 2. The CDR3 coding sequence is TGTGCCAGCAGGCCTAGCGGGACCTACAATGAGCAGTTCTTC. It specifies CASRPSGTYNEQFF.

The chain carries TRBV19 and TRBJ2-2; D not certain. CDR1 and CDR2 (germline): LNHDA, SQIVND (reference sequence). The CDR3 is 14 residues long. Between the trimmed V and J ends, which lost 7 bases and 1 base, there was a span of 10 bases. The CDR3 nucleotides are TGTGCCAGTAAGATCAACGGGAACACCGGGGAGCTGTTTTTT. Residues: CASKINGNTGELFF.

The genes are TRBV7-3 and TRBJ2-1; 7 nucleotides match TRBD1. With V trimmed by 5 bases and J by 4 bases, 8 bases remained unmatched. From germline, CDR1 is SGHTA and CDR2 FQGTGA. The CDR3 extends over 15 amino acids. The CDR3 coding sequence is TGTGCCAGCAGCACCCGGGACAGTGGTTACAATGAGCAGTTCTTC. It translates to CASSTRDSGYNEQFF. Supplemented by reference TRBV7-3 and TRBJ2-1, the full variable domain reads GAGVSQTPSNKVTEKGKYVELRCDPISGHTALYWYRQSLGQGPEFLIYFQGTGAADDSGLPNDRFFAVRPEGSVSTLKIQRTERGDSAVYLCASSTRDSGYNEQFFGPGTRLTVL.

This clone was found a few times. The V call is TRBV7-9, the J call TRBJ1-5; D call uncertain. CDR1 and CDR2 (germline): SEHNR, FQNEAQ (reference sequence). Trimming stripped 6 bases from V and 5 bases from J, with 14 bases between. The CDR3 covers 14 residues. The CDR3 loop is CASSRGFGDQPQHF. In DNA, the CDR3 is TGTGCCAGCAGTCGAGGGTTTGGCGATCAGCCCCAGCATTTT.

This chain connects TRBV27 to TRBJ2-3; 9 bases agree with TRBD1. V dropped 3 bases and J dropped 6; count of bases not matched to a gene: 4. The CDR3 is 14 residues long. CDR1 and CDR2 (germline): MNHEY, SMNVEV (reference sequence). CDR3 bases: TGTGCCAGCAGTTTTCGGACAGGGGAGGATACGCAGTATTTT. This sequence encodes CASSFRTGEDTQYF.

The chain joins TRBV7-9 to TRBJ2-2; tentatively, D is TRBD1 (6 bases). Germline lookup yields CDR1 SEHNR and CDR2 FQNEAQ (reference sequence). V lost 1 base to trimming and J lost 4 bases, with 16 bases between them. CDR3 length: 17 residues. CDR3 protein: CASSLDLAGATTGELFF. The CDR3 DNA sequence: TGTGCCAGCAGCTTAGATTTGGCAGGGGCCACCACCGGGGAGCTGTTTTTT.

The rearrangement links TRBV27 to TRBJ1-1, with a weak D call TRBD1 (5 bases). The germline V gene has CDR1 MNHEY and CDR2 SMNVEV (reference sequence). The CDR3 contains 13 residues. V gave up 3 bases and J gave up 2 bases, with 7 bases separating them. The CDR3 is CASSFQGNTEAFF. Here the CDR3 DNA reads TGTGCCAGCAGTTTTCAGGGTAACACTGAAGCTTTCTTT.

This clone was counted a few times. V is TRBV6-2 or TRBV6-3 and J is TRBJ1-3; D ambiguous. From germline, CDR1 is MNHEY and CDR2 SVGEGT. Trimming took 2 bases from V and 1 from J, leaving 12 bases between them. The CDR3 covers 16 residues. The DNA for the CDR3 is TGTGCCAGCAGTTACGTGGAGGGATTGTCTGGAAACACCATATATTTT. Protein: CASSYVEGLSGNTIYF.

The rearrangement joins TRBV19 to TRBJ1-1, with D perhaps TRBD1 (6 bases). Trimming took 5 bases from V and 3 from J, leaving 16 bases between them. From germline, CDR1 is LNHDA and CDR2 SQIVND (reference sequence). CDR3 length: 15 residues. Written as DNA, the CDR3 is TGTGCCAGTAGTTTACGACAGGCGCCTCACACTGAAGCTTTCTTT. This codes for CASSLRQAPHTEAFF.

The chain uses TRBV27 and TRBJ2-1, with D hard to call. Germline values: CDR1 MNHEY, CDR2 SMNVEV (reference sequence). The V gene lost 3 bases and the J gene lost 1 base, with 7 bases spanning the gap. CDR3 length: 14 amino acids. CDR3 DNA sequence: TGTGCCAGCAGTTTCGGCAGGTCCTACAATGAGCAGTTCTTC. Its protein is CASSFGRSYNEQFF.

J is TRBJ1-2 and V is TRBV4-3; the match to TRBD1 covers 8 bases. The V and J ends lost 6 bases and 8 bases, in that order; junction bases with no gene match: 8. In germline, CDR1 is LGHNA, CDR2 YSLEER. CDR3 length: 13 amino acids. In nucleotides, the CDR3 is TGCGCCAGCAGTCCCACAGGGGGAAGCGGCTACACCTTC. Translating it yields CASSPTGGSGYTF.

The V and J genes are TRBV7-2 and TRBJ2-7; 8 nucleotides line up with TRBD2. The junction had 12 bases not matched to a gene; V was cut back by 5 bases and J by 3 bases. The V gene's germline CDR1 is SGHTA and CDR2 FQGNSA. The CDR3 runs 16 residues. The CDR3 sequence is CASSPLIGTSDYEQYF. CDR3 bases: TGTGCCAGCAGCCCGCTAATCGGGACTAGTGACTACGAGCAGTACTTC. The full variable domain, in which reference TRBV7-2 and TRBJ2-7 provide the parts outside the CDR3, is GAGVSQSPSNKVTEKGKDVELRCDPISGHTALYWYRQSLGQGLEFLIYFQGNSAPDKSGLPSDRFSAERTGGSVSTLTIQRTQQEDSAVYLCASSPLIGTSDYEQYFGPGTRLTVT.

This clone has more than one count but fewer than ten. This chain uses TRBV11-2 with TRBJ1-3; TRBD1 aligns across 10 bases. V lost 5 bases and J lost 3; bases outside the gene matches: 10. The CDR3 length is 17 residues. The germline gives CDR1 SGHAT, CDR2 FQNNGV. CDR3 sequence reads: CASSHGTGASRGNTIYF. For the CDR3, the DNA is TGTGCCAGCAGCCACGGGACAGGGGCGTCTCGTGGAAACACCATATATTTT. Full variable domain (outside the CDR3, taken from reference TRBV11-2 and TRBJ1-3): EAGVAQSPRYKIIEKRQSVAFWCNPISGHATLYWYQQILGQGPKLLIQFQNNGVVDDSQLPKDRFSAERLKGVDSTLKIQPAKLEDSAVYLCASSHGTGASRGNTIYFGEGSWLTVV.

This clone was found a few times. This rearrangement joins TRBV7-2 to TRBJ1-1, with D perhaps matching TRBD1 (6 bases). This CDR3 is 15 amino acids long. Germline values: CDR1 SGHTA, CDR2 FQGNSA. Trimming cost V 3 bases and J 1 base, with 12 bases left between them. The CDR3 region is CASSLTGSKNTEAFF. CDR3 coding DNA: TGTGCCAGCAGCTTGACAGGCAGCAAGAACACTGAAGCTTTCTTT.

J is TRBJ2-2 and V is TRBV30, with D unclear. This CDR3 is 11 amino acids long. Germline V gives CDR1 GTSNPN, CDR2 SVGIG (reference sequence). The CDR3 bases are TGTGCATTGGGCTACACCGGGGAGCTGTTTTTT. Translation gives CALGYTGELFF.